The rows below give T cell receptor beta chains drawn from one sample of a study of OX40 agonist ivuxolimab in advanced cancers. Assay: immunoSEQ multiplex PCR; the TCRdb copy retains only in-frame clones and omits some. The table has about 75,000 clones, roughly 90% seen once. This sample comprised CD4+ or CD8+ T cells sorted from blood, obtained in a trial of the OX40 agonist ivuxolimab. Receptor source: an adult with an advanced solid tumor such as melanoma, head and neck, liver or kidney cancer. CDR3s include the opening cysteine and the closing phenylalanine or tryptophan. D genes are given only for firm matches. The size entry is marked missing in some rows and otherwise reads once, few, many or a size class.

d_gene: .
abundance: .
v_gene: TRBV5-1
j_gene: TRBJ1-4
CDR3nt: TGCGCCAGCAGCTTGGCAGGGGCAACTAATGAAAAACTGTTTTTT
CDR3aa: CASSLAGATNEKLFF

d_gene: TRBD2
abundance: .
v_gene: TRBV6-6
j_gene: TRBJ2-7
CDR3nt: TGTGCCAGCAGCTTAGCGGGAGTAGACGAGCAGTACTTC
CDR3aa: CASSLAGVDEQYF

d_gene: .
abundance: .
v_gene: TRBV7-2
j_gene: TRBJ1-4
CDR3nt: TGTGCCAGCAGCCTGGGGCCACCCTCAACTAATGAAAAACTGTTTTTT
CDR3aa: CASSLGPPSTNEKLFF

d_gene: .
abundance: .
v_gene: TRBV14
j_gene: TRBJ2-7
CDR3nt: TGTGCCAGCAGGTACCCTCGGGGCGAGCAGTACTTC
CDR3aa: CASRYPRGEQYF

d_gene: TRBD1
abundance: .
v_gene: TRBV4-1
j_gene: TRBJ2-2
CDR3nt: TGCGCCAGCAGCCAAATCGGCGGGACAGGGGCGCACACCGGGGAGCTGTTTTTT
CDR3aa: CASSQIGGTGAHTGELFF

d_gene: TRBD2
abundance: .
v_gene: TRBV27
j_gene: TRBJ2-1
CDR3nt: TGTGCCAGCATGCTAGCGGGATTAAATGAGCAGTTCTTC
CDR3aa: CASMLAGLNEQFF

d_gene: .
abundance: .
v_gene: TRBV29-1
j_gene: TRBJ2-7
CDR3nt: TGCAGCGTTGCCGCCGACAGTATTTCCTACGAGCAGTACTTC
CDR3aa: CSVAADSISYEQYF

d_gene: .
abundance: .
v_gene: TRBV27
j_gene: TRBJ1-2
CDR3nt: TGTGCCAGCAGTCCTGAGGGTGGGCTAGGGGGTCTTAATGGCTACACCTTC
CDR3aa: CASSPEGGLGGLNGYTF

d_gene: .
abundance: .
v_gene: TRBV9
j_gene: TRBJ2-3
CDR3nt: TGTGCCAGCAGCTTCACTAGCAGTAGCACAGATACGCAGTATTTT
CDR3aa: CASSFTSSSTDTQYF

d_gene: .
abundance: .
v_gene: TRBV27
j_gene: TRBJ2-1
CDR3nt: TGTGCCAGCAGTTACCCCGGGCTCGGGGGGCGGCTCAACAATGAGCAGTTCTTC
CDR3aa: CASSYPGLGGRLNNEQFF

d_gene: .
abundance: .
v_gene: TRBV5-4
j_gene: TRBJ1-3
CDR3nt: TGTGCCAGCAGCTTGGGTGCTCCAGGGGACCTCTCTGGAAACACCATATATTTT
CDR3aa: CASSLGAPGDLSGNTIYF

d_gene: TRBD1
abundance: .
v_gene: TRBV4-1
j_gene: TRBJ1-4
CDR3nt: TGCGCCAGCAGCCGAGGGGGACAGGGGGGCGAAAAACTGTTTTTT
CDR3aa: CASSRGGQGGEKLFF

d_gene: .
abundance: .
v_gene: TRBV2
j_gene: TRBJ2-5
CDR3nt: TGTGCCAGCAACCTGGGACTTCTGCAAGAGACCCAGTACTTC
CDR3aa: CASNLGLLQETQYF

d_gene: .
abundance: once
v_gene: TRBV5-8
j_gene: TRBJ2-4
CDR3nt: TGTGCCAGCAGCTCCCGGGGGGGACAGGGTGCCAAAAACATTCAGTACTTC
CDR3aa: CASSSRGGQGAKNIQYF

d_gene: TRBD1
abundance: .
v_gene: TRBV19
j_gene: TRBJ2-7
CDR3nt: TGTGCCAGTACATTTTCCGGACAGGGAGCCTACGAGCAGTACTTC
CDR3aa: CASTFSGQGAYEQYF

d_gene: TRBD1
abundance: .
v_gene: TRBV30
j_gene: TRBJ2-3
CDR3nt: TGTGCCTGGAGTCCGGGACAGGGGAGGTCAGATACGCAGTATTTT
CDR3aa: CAWSPGQGRSDTQYF

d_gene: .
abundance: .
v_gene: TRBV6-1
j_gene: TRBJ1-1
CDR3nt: TGTGCCAGCAGTGAAAGGGATAACACTGAAGCTTTCTTT
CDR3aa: CASSERDNTEAFF

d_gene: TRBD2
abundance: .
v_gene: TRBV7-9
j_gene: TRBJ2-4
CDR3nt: TGTGCCAGCAGCCCTAGCGGGGATGTCAAAAACATTCAGTACTTC
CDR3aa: CASSPSGDVKNIQYF

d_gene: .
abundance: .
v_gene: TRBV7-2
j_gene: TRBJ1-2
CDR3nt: TGTGCCAGCAGCTCATACTATGGCTACACCTTC
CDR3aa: CASSSYYGYTF

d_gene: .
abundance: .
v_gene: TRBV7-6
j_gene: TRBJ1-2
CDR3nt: TGTGCCAGCAGCTTAGGTACAGGCCCCGGGGATGGCTACACCTTC
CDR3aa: CASSLGTGPGDGYTF

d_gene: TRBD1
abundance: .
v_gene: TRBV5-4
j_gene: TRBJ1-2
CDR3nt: TGTGCCAGCAGCTTGGCCTTAGGGGGCGGAGGCTACACCTTC
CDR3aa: CASSLALGGGGYTF

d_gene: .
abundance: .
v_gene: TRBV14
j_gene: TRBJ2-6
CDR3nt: TGTGCCAGCAGCCCTGGGACCGTCTCTGGGGCCAACGTCCTGACTTTC
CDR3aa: CASSPGTVSGANVLTF

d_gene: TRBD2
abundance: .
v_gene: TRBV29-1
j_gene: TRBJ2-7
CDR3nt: TGCAGCGTTAACACCTTTAGCGGGAATTACGAGCAGTACTTC
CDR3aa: CSVNTFSGNYEQYF

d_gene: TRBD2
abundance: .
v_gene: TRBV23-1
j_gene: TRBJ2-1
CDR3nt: TGCGCCAGCAGCGATCTAGCGGGGGACAATGAGCAGTTCTTC
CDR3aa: CASSDLAGDNEQFF

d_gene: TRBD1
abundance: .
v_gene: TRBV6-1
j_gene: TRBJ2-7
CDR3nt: TGTGCCAGCAGTTCGGGACAGGGACTTATGTACGAGCAGTACTTC
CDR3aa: CASSSGQGLMYEQYF

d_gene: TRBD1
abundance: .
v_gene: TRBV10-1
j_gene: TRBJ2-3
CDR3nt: TGCGCCAGCAGTACCGGGACAGGGGCAGATACGCAGTATTTT
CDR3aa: CASSTGTGADTQYF

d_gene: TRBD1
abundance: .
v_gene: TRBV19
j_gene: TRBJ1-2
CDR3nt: TGTGCCAGTAGTGCCGGGACAGGTCCCTATGGCTACACCTTC
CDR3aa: CASSAGTGPYGYTF

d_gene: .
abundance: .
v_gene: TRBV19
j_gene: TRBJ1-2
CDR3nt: TGTGCCAGTACCTTGGACAGCCCAAGTGGTTATGGCTACACCTTC
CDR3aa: CASTLDSPSGYGYTF

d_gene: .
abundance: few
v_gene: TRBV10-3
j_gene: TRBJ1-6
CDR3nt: TGTGCCACCTCAGGGGCGGGATCACCCCTCCACTTT
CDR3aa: CATSGAGSPLHF

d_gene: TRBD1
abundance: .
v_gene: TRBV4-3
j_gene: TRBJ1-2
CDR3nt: TGCGCCAGCAGCAAGGGGGCAGACCTCTATGGCTACACCTTC
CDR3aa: CASSKGADLYGYTF

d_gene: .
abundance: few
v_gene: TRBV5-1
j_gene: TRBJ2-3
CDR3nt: TGCGCCAGCAGCTTGAGCGGAGATAGCACAGATACGCAGTATTTT
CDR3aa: CASSLSGDSTDTQYF

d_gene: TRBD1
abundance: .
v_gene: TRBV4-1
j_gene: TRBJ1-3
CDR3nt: TGCGCCAGCAGCGCCCTCACAGGGGCCGGAAACACCATATATTTT
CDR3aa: CASSALTGAGNTIYF

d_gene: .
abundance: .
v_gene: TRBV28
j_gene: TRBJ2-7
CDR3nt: TGTGCCAGCAGTTTAGCACAGGGAACCTACGAGCAGTACTTC
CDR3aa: CASSLAQGTYEQYF

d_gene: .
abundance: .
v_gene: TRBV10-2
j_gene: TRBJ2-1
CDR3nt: TGCGCCAGCAGTTCCCAGGGGGGGGCCCCCAATGAGCAGTTCTTC
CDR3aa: CASSSQGGAPNEQFF

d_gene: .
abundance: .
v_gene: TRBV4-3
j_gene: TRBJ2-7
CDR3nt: TGCGCCAGCAGCCAGGAAATTACAGGGAGCTCCTACGAGCAGTACTTC
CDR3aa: CASSQEITGSSYEQYF

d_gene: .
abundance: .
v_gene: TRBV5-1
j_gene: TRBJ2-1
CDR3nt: TGCGCCAGCAGCTTCCAGACGGATGTGGAGTACAATGAGCAGTTCTTC
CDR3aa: CASSFQTDVEYNEQFF

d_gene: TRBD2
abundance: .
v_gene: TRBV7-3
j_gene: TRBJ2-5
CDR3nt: TGTGCCAGCAGCGAGAATAGCGGGGGACGAGAGACCCAGTACTTC
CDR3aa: CASSENSGGRETQYF